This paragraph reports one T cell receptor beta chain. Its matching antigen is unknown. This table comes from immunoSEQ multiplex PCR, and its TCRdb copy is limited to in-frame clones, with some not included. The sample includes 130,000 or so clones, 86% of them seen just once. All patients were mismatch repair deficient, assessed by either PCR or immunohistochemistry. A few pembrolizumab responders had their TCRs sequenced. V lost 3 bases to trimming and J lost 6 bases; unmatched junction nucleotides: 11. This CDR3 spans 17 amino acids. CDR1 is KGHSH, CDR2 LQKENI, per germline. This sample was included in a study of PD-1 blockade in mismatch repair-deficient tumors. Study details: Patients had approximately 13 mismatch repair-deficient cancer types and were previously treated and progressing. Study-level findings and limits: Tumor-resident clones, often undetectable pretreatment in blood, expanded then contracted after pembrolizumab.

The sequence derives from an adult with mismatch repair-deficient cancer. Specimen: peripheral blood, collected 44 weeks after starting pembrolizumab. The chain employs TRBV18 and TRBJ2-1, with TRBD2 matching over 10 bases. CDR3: CASSPGLADLLSNEQFF. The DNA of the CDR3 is TGTGCCAGCTCACCCGGACTAGCGGATCTCCTCAGCAATGAGCAGTTCTTC.